The present T cell receptor beta chain was sequenced within a study of cytomegalovirus exposure and HLA in healthy donors. Worth noting for this clone: Its antigen is currently unknown. Other DNA sequences within the sample encode an identical CDR3.

The PCR employed 60 Vbeta primers together with 13 Jbeta primers. Here immunoSEQ multiplex PCR was the method, and the copy in TCRdb shows in-frame clones only, minus some. Seen here are about 170,000 clones, around 77% observed once, and the top ten hold about 1.9%. The V end lost 6 bases, the J end lost 4 bases, and 4 bases lay between the germline ends. The germline gives CDR1 MNHEY, CDR2 SMNVEV (reference sequence). The CDR3 has 11 amino acids. Findings of the study overall: V segments that were indistinguishable, TRBV6-2 and TRBV6-3 among them, were omitted from analysis. HLA alleles were associated with around 17,000 TCR beta sequences in a later analysis at 0.05 false discovery rate.

The chain recombines TRBV27 with TRBJ2-1; D unclear. Material: PBMCs. The receptor was derived from a woman in her 30s in good health and CMV-seropositive. As DNA, the CDR3 is TGTGCCAGCAGCCTGTACAATGAGCAGTTCTTC. Residues: CASSLYNEQFF.